This T cell receptor beta chain stems from a study of control samples from healthy donors and cancer patients. Method: immunoSEQ multiplex PCR; TCRdb's copy keeps in-frame clones and lacks some. The repertoire holds 100,000 to 150,000 clones, with around 87% as singletons. V lost 5 bases to trimming and J lost 3 bases; unmatched junction nucleotides: 16. Per the germline V gene, CDR1 is SEHNR and CDR2 is FQNEAQ (reference sequence). The CDR3 contains 19 residues. This TCR came from a man aged 55 to 69 in good health. Sequencing input: blood. The chain links TRBV7-9 to TRBJ1-4, with 9 bases that match TRBD1. CDR3: CASSGPRGQGRAANEKLFF. The DNA for the CDR3 is TGTGCCAGCAGCGGTCCTCGGGGACAGGGTAGAGCAGCTAATGAAAAACTGTTTTTT. Drawing the rest from reference TRBV7-9 and TRBJ1-4, the complete variable domain is DTGVSQNPRHKITKRGQNVTFRCDPISEHNRLYWYRQTLGQGPEFLTYFQNEAQLEKSRLLSDRFSAERPKGSFSTLEIQRTEQGDSAMYLCASSGPRGQGRAANEKLFFGSGTQLSVL.